This T cell receptor beta chain originates from a study of cytomegalovirus exposure and HLA in healthy donors. Both 60 Vbeta primers and 13 Jbeta primers went into the PCR. Repertoires were generated with immunoSEQ multiplex PCR, while TCRdb's copy carries only in-frame clones and drops some. The repertoire holds around 97,000 clones, with around 10% as singletons. Germline V gene lookup returns CDR1 SGHTA and CDR2 FQGNSA. Deletions cut 1 base from V and 2 bases from J, with 9 bases between. The CDR3 has 15 amino acids. The study sampled nominally healthy donors, though unrecorded immune exposures were likely. Points from the study as a whole: Reports indicated that the classifier achieved high specificity and sensitivity in diagnosing cytomegalovirus status. TCR beta sequences reportedly predicted most subjects' HLA-A and HLA-B alleles accurately.

This clone was seen only a few times. As yet, its antigen is unknown. This sequence joins TRBV7-2 and TRBJ2-1; possibly TRBD1 for D (6 bases). Specimen: PBMCs. The clonotype was recovered from a middle-aged man in good health and CMV-seropositive. CDR3 residues: CASSLVQGTYNEQFF. CDR3 in DNA: TGTGCCAGCAGCTTAGTACAGGGTACCTACAATGAGCAGTTCTTC.